This TCR beta chain is drawn from a study of cytomegalovirus exposure and HLA in healthy donors. The V gene end was trimmed by 0 bases and the J gene end by 0 bases; junction bases not matched to a gene: 1. Germline V lookup: CDR1 SGHRS, CDR2 YFSETQ. This CDR3 is 15 amino acids long. On this clone: Its antigen remains unknown.

Sequenced by immunoSEQ multiplex PCR; TCRdb stores in-frame clones only, minus some. The data contain tens of thousands of clones, roughly 95% of them singletons. Study-level findings and limits: Cytomegalovirus-associated TCR beta chains were listed, numbering roughly 150.

The clonotype was recovered from a woman between 18 and 29 years old in good health and CMV-seropositive. The sequencing input was PBMCs. This chain uses TRBV5-1 with TRBJ2-7; 9 positions agree with TRBD2. CDR3 DNA: TGCGCCAGCAGCTTGGTAGCGGGGGCCTCCTACGAGCAGTACTTC. Translated: CASSLVAGASYEQYF. The full variable domain, its missing parts supplied by reference TRBV5-1 and TRBJ2-7, is KAGVTQTPRYLIKTRGQQVTLSCSPISGHRSVSWYQQTPGQGLQFLFEYFSETQRNKGNFPGRFSGRQFSNSRSEMNVSTLELGDSALYLCASSLVAGASYEQYFGPGTRLTVT.